This T cell receptor (beta chain) was documented in a study of OX40 agonist ivuxolimab in advanced cancers. Study-level background: Ivuxolimab was an agonistic, fully human IgG2 monoclonal antibody directed against OX40 (CD134), a costimulatory receptor. The monotherapy dose-escalation portion (N ≈ 55 patients) of the phase I ivuxolimab trial is reported in the paper. Prior anti-PD-1, anti-PD-L1 or anti-CTLA-4 therapy was permitted, and checkpoint inhibitors had been received by under 50% of dose-escalation patients. The purpose of peripheral TCRbeta sequencing was to test whether ivuxolimab changed TCR sequence diversity and led to clonal T-cell expansion. Intravenous ivuxolimab was administered to patients every 2 weeks at six dose levels: 0.01, 0.1, 0.3, 1.5, 3 and 10 mg/kg. Partial responses occurred in three dose-escalation patients: two with cutaneous melanoma and one with hepatocellular carcinoma. Among the roughly 52 dose-escalation patients, about 19 had hepatocellular carcinoma, 15 or so melanoma, 9 renal cell carcinoma and 9 head and neck cancer. In the dose-escalation cohort, 65% to 85% of patients were male, and the mean age was 60 years with a range of about 20 to 79. What the study reported, not specific to this receptor: In the 0.1-3.0 mg/kg groups, partial responders were among the patients with the lowest normalized peripheral clonal expansion, particularly in CD8+ T cells. After ivuxolimab, expanded clones were on average more numerous among CD8+ T cells than among CD4+ T cells. Low levels of normalized T-cell clonal expansion were also seen in some patients who did not respond. The antigen specificity of the clonally expanded peripheral T cells was not determined. At doses of 0.1 to 3.0 mg/kg, clonal expansion of both CD4+ and CD8+ T cells in blood was seen between baseline and week 6.

The trial excluded patients who had a history of autoimmune disease or who were on systemic immunosuppression. Peripheral blood for TCR sequencing was collected from all dose cohorts at baseline, on cycle 4 day 1, and on cycle 7 day 1. Samples came from an open-label, multicenter, first-in-human phase I dose-escalation trial of ivuxolimab. Adults with locally advanced or metastatic melanoma, renal cell carcinoma, hepatocellular carcinoma or head and neck squamous cell carcinoma were enrolled in the trial. Before TCR sequencing, CD4+ T cells and CD8+ T cells were sorted from peripheral blood as separate populations. CDR1 and CDR2 are drawn from the germline V gene: SGHVS, FQNEAQ. The V end loses 4 bases and the J end loses 3 bases, and a stretch of 10 bases separates them. From its cysteine to its phenylalanine, the CDR3 spans 14 amino acids. The entry retains the CDR3 DNA only, 42 bases that are in frame from base 1.

To sequence the TCRbeta CDR3 region, genomic DNA was isolated from the sorted cells. The immunoSEQ Assay was used for sequencing of TCRbeta CDR3 regions. Entries here come from immuneACCESS through TCRdb and include only in-frame sequences with V and J called. Some clones fail to appear in such tables; in the studies checked, an unresolved V gene covers under half of the shortfall, and the cause of the remainder is unknown. The sample has some 83,000 clones on record, 65% to 90% of them singletons. Clones ranked in the top ten supply over 1.5% of the sample. Notes on this clone: No cognate antigen has been identified for it. No base qualities exist here, and no much larger clone lies one base off it.

This clonotype was obtained from an adult with an advanced solid tumor such as melanoma, head and neck, liver or kidney cancer. The chain is encoded by TRBV7-8 joined to TRBJ1-5; TRBD1 is possibly the D segment (6 matching bases). Sequences were derived from CD4+ or CD8+ T cells sorted from blood, sampled in a trial of the OX40 agonist ivuxolimab. CDR3 loop: CASSSQGFNQPQHF. In nucleotide form, the sequence is TGTGCCAGCAGCTCGCAGGGGTTCAATCAGCCCCAGCATTTT. With all but the CDR3 taken from the reference TRBV7-8 and TRBJ1-5 genes, the full variable domain is: GAGVSQSPRYKVAKRGQDVALRCDPISGHVSLFWYQQALGQGPEFLTYFQNEAQLDKSGLPSDRFFAERPEGSVSTLKIQRTQQEDSAVYLCASSSQGFNQPQHFGDGTRLSIL.